This section outlines one TCR beta chain sequence together with its context. This record belongs to a study of OX40 agonist ivuxolimab in advanced cancers. About the research overall: Ivuxolimab, which patients received intravenously every 2 weeks, was dosed at 0.01 to 10 mg/kg. Among those enrolled, mean age was about 58 years (range 23 to 79) and roughly 84% were male.

Repertoires were generated with immunoSEQ multiplex PCR, while TCRdb's copy carries only in-frame clones and drops some. The sample yields 40,000 to 55,000 clones, roughly 90% seen once. Germline V gives CDR1 SGHVS, CDR2 FQNEAQ. CDR3 length: 15 amino acids. The ends were cut back, 2 bases at V and 3 bases at J, with 14 bases in the middle. The specimen comprised CD4+ or CD8+ T cells sorted from blood, sampled in a trial of the OX40 agonist ivuxolimab. The sequence was collected from an adult with an advanced solid tumor such as melanoma, head and neck, liver or kidney cancer. The V and J genes are TRBV7-8 and TRBJ2-7; D unclear. The DNA for the CDR3 is TGTGCCAGCAGCTTATCCGCGAATGTGATCTACGAGCAGTACTTC. It encodes CASSLSANVIYEQYF.